What follows are 25 T cell receptor beta chains derived from one specimen sequenced in a study of cytomegalovirus exposure and HLA in healthy donors. Primers for the PCR totalled 60 Vbeta and 13 Jbeta. The protocol was immunoSEQ multiplex PCR, while the TCRdb copy is restricted to in-frame clones and leaves out a portion. Of about 130,000 clones in the sample, 74% were seen once. The sample taken for sequencing was PBMCs. These receptors all stem from a woman aged 45-65 years in good health and CMV-seropositive.

This sequence joins TRBV7-9 and TRBJ2-5; 14 bases are shared with TRBD2. The CDR3 has 18 residues. Germline V gene sequence: CDR1 SEHNR, CDR2 FQNEAQ (reference sequence). Germline trimming cut 5 bases from V and 2 bases from J; bases unmatched to any gene: 10. The CDR3 spells CASSPPRLAGGLQETQYF. For the CDR3, the DNA is TGTGCCAGCAGCCCCCCCCGACTAGCGGGGGGGCTACAAGAGACCCAGTACTTC.

The CDR3 DNA reads TGTGCCAGCAGTGTAAGCGGGGGGCATTCCTACAATGAGCAGTTCTTC. Its protein product is CASSVSGGHSYNEQFF. This chain connects TRBV6-4 to TRBJ2-1; TRBD2 matches at 9 bases. V lost 4 bases to trimming and J lost 1 base; unmatched junction nucleotides: 5. The CDR3 covers 16 residues. CDR1 and CDR2 from the germline V gene are MRHNA and SNTAGT.

The genes are TRBV5-1 and TRBJ1-5; D is undetermined. Deletions cut 4 bases from V and 3 bases from J, with 8 bases between. Germline CDR1 reads SGHRS; CDR2 reads YFSETQ. The length of the CDR3 is 13 residues. CDR3 protein: CASSREYNQPQHF. As DNA, the CDR3 is TGCGCCAGCAGCCGAGAGTACAATCAGCCCCAGCATTTT.

This sequence joins TRBV18 and TRBJ2-7; 8 nucleotides line up with TRBD2. The trim removed 2 bases at V and 6 bases at J, leaving 9 bases unmatched. The CDR3 is 15 amino acids. Germline CDR1 KGHSH, CDR2 LQKENI. In nucleotides, the CDR3 is TGTGCCAGCTCACCATCCCGCGGGGGGCTGGGCGAGCAGTACTTC. This gives the protein CASSPSRGGLGEQYF.

This clone was counted only a few times. The DNA for the CDR3 is TGTGCCAGCAGCCTACGGACAGGGTCGGGTGAGACCCAGTACTTC. Translating it yields CASSLRTGSGETQYF. The rearrangement joins TRBV7-8 to TRBJ2-5; TRBD1 aligns across 8 bases. Germline-derived CDR1 and CDR2 are SGHVS and FQNEAQ. V lost 5 bases, J lost 5 bases, and 10 bases stayed unmatched. There are 15 residues in the CDR3. The full variable domain, its missing parts supplied by reference TRBV7-8 and TRBJ2-5, is GAGVSQSPRYKVAKRGQDVALRCDPISGHVSLFWYQQALGQGPEFLTYFQNEAQLDKSGLPSDRFFAERPEGSVSTLKIQRTQQEDSAVYLCASSLRTGSGETQYFGPGTRLLVL.

Only a few counts were recorded for this clone. This CDR3 reads CASSIGLGGYNEQFF. CDR3 nucleotide sequence: TGTGCCAGTAGTATTGGATTAGGGGGTTACAATGAGCAGTTCTTC. This chain uses TRBV19 with TRBJ2-1; weak D call: TRBD1 (6 bases). Germline V CDR1 and CDR2: LNHDA, SQIVND (reference sequence). V lost 3 bases, J lost 4 bases, and 13 bases lay in between. This CDR3 spans 15 amino acids. Filled out from reference TRBV19 and TRBJ2-1, the complete variable domain reads DGGITQSPKYLFRKEGQNVTLSCEQNLNHDAMYWYRQDPGQGLRLIYYSQIVNDFQKGDIAEGYSVSREKKESFPLTVTSAQKNPTAFYLCASSIGLGGYNEQFFGPGTRLTVL.

V gene TRBV9 combines with J gene TRBJ2-1; TRBD1 agrees at 11 bases. Trimming cost V 3 bases and J 7 bases; bases outside gene matches: 12. CDR1 and CDR2 from the germline V gene are SGDLS and YYNGEE. This CDR3 region has 17 residues. The CDR3 DNA reads TGTGCCAGCAGCGCACCCGGGACAGGGGGATTGGGGAATGAGCAGTTCTTC. This encodes CASSAPGTGGLGNEQFF.

The chain joins TRBV7-2 to TRBJ2-3, with 13 bases lining up with TRBD2. This CDR3 spans 18 amino acids. From germline, CDR1 is SGHTA and CDR2 FQGNSA. With V trimmed by 5 bases and J by 0 bases, 8 bases remained unmatched. As DNA, the CDR3 is TGTGCCAGCAGCCCAGGGACTAGCGGGGCTAGGAGCACAGATACGCAGTATTTT. This translates into CASSPGTSGARSTDTQYF.

This chain joins TRBV7-8 and TRBJ2-3; TRBD2 matches at 9 bases. The CDR3 has 18 amino acids. The germline CDR1 and CDR2 sequences are SGHVS and FQNEAQ. Germline trimming cut 0 bases from V and 5 bases from J; bases unmatched to any gene: 12. The CDR3 loop is CASSLALAGSSRGDTQYF. CDR3 nucleotide sequence: TGTGCCAGCAGCTTAGCGCTAGCGGGGTCATCCCGGGGAGATACGCAGTATTTT.

This chain connects TRBV29-1 to TRBJ2-5, with D possibly being TRBD2 (7 bases). Germline lookup yields CDR1 SQVTM and CDR2 ANQGSEA. This CDR3 is 13 amino acids long. Trimming removed 5 bases from V and 5 bases from J, with 15 bases in between. The CDR3 loop reads CSVRGGPEETQYF. The CDR3 coding sequence is TGCAGCGTTAGGGGGGGGCCGGAGGAGACCCAGTACTTC.

The chain combines TRBV5-6 with TRBJ1-1; 8 nucleotides align to TRBD1. V was clipped by 4 bases and J by 11 bases; unmatched bases: 10. This CDR3 is built from 13 residues. CDR1 and CDR2 (germline): SGHDT, YYEEEE. The CDR3 loop is CASSPGRGRWAFF. DNA for the CDR3: TGTGCCAGCAGCCCCGGCAGGGGGCGTTGGGCTTTCTTT.

The chain uses TRBV6-1 and TRBJ2-1, with 7 nucleotides matching TRBD1. This CDR3 is 15 amino acids long. Germline V gene lookup returns CDR1 MNHNS and CDR2 SASEGT. V trimming: 3 bases; J trimming: 8 bases; junction bases outside the gene matches: 10. The CDR3 reads CASSDPATGSDEQFF. The CDR3, as DNA: TGTGCCAGCAGTGACCCCGCGACAGGGTCCGATGAGCAGTTCTTC.

The J gene is TRBJ1-2, the V gene TRBV4-1, with 9 nucleotides matching TRBD1. V dropped 0 bases and J dropped 8; count of bases not matched to a gene: 7. Per the germline V gene, CDR1 is MGHRA and CDR2 is YSYEKL. This CDR3 contains 15 residues. CDR3 in amino acids: CASSQEGTGFSGYTF. The CDR3 DNA sequence: TGCGCCAGCAGCCAAGAAGGGACAGGGTTTTCGGGCTACACCTTC.

The chain uses TRBV13 and TRBJ2-3; no clear D gene. This CDR3 spans 12 amino acids. Germline lookup yields CDR1 PRHDT and CDR2 FYEKMQ (reference sequence). V lost 5 bases and J 2 bases, leaving 5 bases between the germline ends. DNA for the CDR3: TGTGCCAGCAGCCCTTACACAGATACGCAGTATTTT. Translation: CASSPYTDTQYF.

The V call is TRBV2, the J call TRBJ1-1; D unresolved. CDR3 size: 13 residues. Trimming pared 4 bases from V and 4 bases from J, leaving 10 bases between. Germline CDR1 and CDR2: SNHLY and FYNNEI. The CDR3 nucleotides are TGTGCCAGCAGTGTTGATTTGGCCACTGAAGCTTTCTTT. Translating gives CASSVDLATEAFF.

This chain links TRBV6-1 with TRBJ1-2; D unresolved. CDR3 size: 15 residues. V gave up 1 base and J gave up 0 bases, with 9 bases separating them. Germline lookup yields CDR1 MNHNS and CDR2 SASEGT. The CDR3, as DNA: TGTGCCAGCAGTGAAGGAACGGGAACTAACTATGGCTACACCTTC. This encodes CASSEGTGTNYGYTF.

The rearrangement joins TRBV25-1 to TRBJ2-1; D is perhaps TRBD1 (6 bases). This CDR3 is 15 amino acids long. V gave up 2 bases and J gave up 7 bases, with 15 bases separating them. Germline V gene lookup returns CDR1 MGHDK and CDR2 SYGVNS. The DNA of the CDR3 is TGTGCCAGCAGTGAAGTATCAGGGGACGTGAATGAGCAGTTCTTC. Its translation: CASSEVSGDVNEQFF.

V usage is TRBV6-5 and J usage is TRBJ1-5; D gene ambiguous. The CDR3 extends over 14 amino acids. Germline CDR1 reads MNHEY; CDR2 reads SVGAGI. The ends were cut back, 4 bases at V and 0 bases at J, with 7 bases in the middle. The CDR3 DNA follows: TGTGCCAGCAGTTCCGGGGATAGCAATCAGCCCCAGCATTTT. Protein product: CASSSGDSNQPQHF.

This chain links TRBV4-2 with TRBJ2-3; TRBD2 agrees at 15 bases. V lost 0 bases, J lost 5 bases, and 3 bases stayed unmatched. The CDR3 length is 17 residues. CDR1 and CDR2 (germline): LGHNA, YNFKEQ. DNA of the CDR3: TGTGCCAGCAGCCAAGAGGGACTAGCGGGGGGAGTAGATACGCAGTATTTT. Translated, it gives CASSQEGLAGGVDTQYF.

A single count supports this clone. The chain couples TRBV7-2 to TRBJ1-4; D not resolved. CDR1 is SGHTA, CDR2 FQGNSA, per germline. The CDR3 is 15 amino acids. The V gene lost 0 bases and the J gene lost 8 bases, with 13 bases spanning the gap. The DNA of the CDR3 is TGTGCCAGCAGCTTAGCGGAGACGACGGGGGAAAAACTGTTTTTT. Translation gives CASSLAETTGEKLFF.

The rearrangement joins TRBV4-2 to TRBJ2-5; 10 positions match TRBD2. The CDR3 runs to 19 residues. The ends lost 1 base at V and 3 bases at J; junction bases unmatched: 14. CDR1 is LGHNA and CDR2 is YNFKEQ in the germline V gene. CDR3 residues: CASSQGGWSGGDHKETQYF. In DNA form, the CDR3 reads TGTGCCAGCAGCCAAGGGGGGTGGAGCGGGGGGGACCATAAAGAGACCCAGTACTTC.

The genes are TRBV6-1 and TRBJ2-7; D is unclear. Trimming took off 3 bases at V and 5 bases at J, with 14 bases between the two ends. The germline CDR1 and CDR2 sequences are MNHNS and SASEGT. The CDR3 totals 14 residues. The CDR3 region has the DNA TGTGCCAGCAGTGAGGGCCTGATCCCTCACGAGCAGTACTTC. It is translated as CASSEGLIPHEQYF.

This clone came up a few times. V gene TRBV19 combines with J gene TRBJ1-5; D is uncertain. Trimming removed 5 bases at V and 2 bases at J, with 13 bases between. Per the germline V gene, CDR1 is LNHDA and CDR2 is SQIVND (reference sequence). The CDR3 is made up of 15 amino acids. In DNA, the CDR3 is TGTGCCAGTAGTGCTGGAAGGCAGGGCAATCAGCCCCAGCATTTT. It yields the protein CASSAGRQGNQPQHF.

The gene calls are TRBV7-9 and TRBJ2-7; D not certain. V lost 0 bases, J lost 4 bases, and 13 bases lay in between. The germline CDR1 and CDR2 sequences are SEHNR and FQNEAQ (reference sequence). There are 15 residues in the CDR3. The CDR3 nucleotides read TGTGCCAGCAGCTTAGCTTTGGCAGAATATTACGAGCAGTACTTC. It translates to CASSLALAEYYEQYF.

DNA for the CDR3: TGTGCCAGCAGCTTCCAGGGCCTCGGCAGGGGCAATGAAAAACTGTTTTTT. Its protein product is CASSFQGLGRGNEKLFF. The chain uses TRBV7-9 and TRBJ1-4, with D possibly matching TRBD1 (6 bases). Germline values: CDR1 SEHNR, CDR2 FQNEAQ (reference sequence). V was pared by 3 bases and J by 5 bases, with 19 bases between. The CDR3 sequence is 17 residues long.